The T cell receptor beta chain described here comes from a study of identical twins' blood T cells. General study results and limits: Shared CDR3 clonotype counts between two donors mainly tracked the product of their cloneset sizes, twins included.

J gave up 0 bases and V 2 bases, and 4 bases lay outside the gene matches. In germline, CDR1 is MGHRA, CDR2 YSYEKL. The CDR3 has 15 residues. As concerns this clonotype: The antigen is undetermined.

MiXCR, applied by TCRdb to the 5' RACE reads, yields one record per CDR3 protein. Here the sample spans 350,000 to 450,000 distinct CDR3 sequences, approximately 30% being singletons. This TCR came from a woman between 18 and 50 years old in good health. Source material: PBMCs. V is TRBV4-1 and J is TRBJ2-7; 7 bases map to TRBD2. DNA of the CDR3: TGCGCCAGCAGCCAAAGTGCTAGCGGCTCCTACGAGCAGTACTTC. Translated, it gives CASSQSASGSYEQYF.